This T cell receptor (beta chain) was sequenced in a study of blood T cells in healthy people across ages. The second PCR ran about 6 to 11 cycles with a sample-barcoded 5' primer and J-beta primers. TCRdb analysed the 5' RACE reads with MiXCR anew, one entry per CDR3 protein. The table includes roughly 720,000 distinct CDR3 sequences, roughly 50% detected once. Every donor gave 9.5 to 10 milliliters of peripheral blood. Trimming at V came to 4 bases and at J to 7 bases, leaving 10 bases not matched to a gene. The CDR3 runs 15 residues. Per the germline V gene, CDR1 is SGHRS and CDR2 is YFSETQ. Study-wide points: Per million T cells, TCR beta diversity dropped roughly linearly as age increased.

This clonotype was observed a few times. Its antigen is as yet unknown. This clonotype originated in an elderly man in good health. The chain carries TRBV5-1 and TRBJ2-7; 11 nucleotides match TRBD1. Sequencing used blood. CDR3 nucleotide sequence: TGCGCCAGCAGCACCAACGGACAGGGGGCTGGTGAGCAGTACTTC. The encoded protein is CASSTNGQGAGEQYF. Full variable domain (outside the CDR3, taken from reference TRBV5-1 and TRBJ2-7): KAGVTQTPRYLIKTRGQQVTLSCSPISGHRSVSWYQQTPGQGLQFLFEYFSETQRNKGNFPGRFSGRQFSNSRSEMNVSTLELGDSALYLCASSTNGQGAGEQYFGPGTRLTVT.